This is a list of T cell receptor beta chains from one sample in a study of CD8 T cells in Susac syndrome. TCRdb reprocessed the immunoSEQ multiplex PCR reads via MiXCR and lists one record per CDR3 protein. The sample includes under 70,000 distinct CDR3 sequences, 85% to 95% of them seen just once. The specimen sequenced was CD8+ T cells from PBMCs. All receptors derive from a human donor with Susac syndrome. Both conserved end residues are part of each CDR3. A D gene is named only where the DNA matches it firmly. Rows may omit the clone size; those that give it use once, few, many or a size class.

D gene | J gene | V gene | clone size | CDR3 protein | CDR3 DNA
TRBD1 | TRBJ2-2 | TRBV10-1 | NA | CASSDRTGLRTGELFF | TGCGCCAGCAGTGATAGGACAGGACTGAGGACCGGGGAGCTGTTTTTT
NA | TRBJ1-2 | TRBV27 | NA | CASSYVFQGINSGYTF | TGTGCCAGCAGTTATGTCTTTCAGGGTATTAACTCTGGCTACACCTTC
NA | TRBJ2-1 | TRBV7-3 | once | CASEEASGEQFF | TGTGCCAGCGAGGAGGCCTCGGGGGAGCAGTTCTTC
TRBD1 | TRBJ1-6 | TRBV7-3 | NA | CASSLWGGTGVSPLHF | TGTGCCAGCAGCCTCTGGGGGGGGACAGGGGTCTCACCCCTCCACTTT
NA | TRBJ1-1 | TRBV3-1 | once | CASSQDPPEKAFF | TGTGCCAGCAGCCAAGATCCCCCAGAAAAAGCTTTCTTT
NA | TRBJ2-7 | TRBV7-9 | NA | CASSQGRGSEKYF | TGTGCCAGCAGCCAGGGACGCGGTTCAGAAAAGTACTTC
TRBD2 | TRBJ2-7 | TRBV4-1 | NA | CASSQDGGGREQYF | TGCGCCAGCAGCCAAGATGGCGGGGGGAGGGAGCAGTACTTC
TRBD2 | TRBJ2-3 | TRBV29-1 | NA | CSSRTSGGPSTDTQYF | TGCAGCTCCCGGACTAGCGGGGGGCCTAGCACAGATACGCAGTATTTT
TRBD1 | TRBJ2-5 | TRBV6-1 | NA | CASSEGQFAFDQETQYF | TGTGCCAGCAGTGAGGGACAGTTCGCTTTCGACCAAGAGACCCAGTACTTC
TRBD2 | TRBJ2-7 | TRBV13 | NA | CASSLWGGRDAYEQYF | TGTGCCAGCAGCTTATGGGGGGGAAGGGATGCCTACGAGCAGTACTTC
NA | TRBJ1-1 | TRBV25-1 | NA | CASSEYRPGITEAFF | TGTGCCAGCAGTGAATATAGGCCGGGGATTACTGAAGCTTTCTTT
TRBD1 | TRBJ1-2 | TRBV7-9 | NA | CASSLTTQGVVNYGYTF | TGTGCCAGCAGCTTAACGACACAGGGGGTAGTCAACTATGGCTACACCTTC
NA | TRBJ2-5 | TRBV5-4 | NA | CASSGDEETQYF | TGTGCCAGCAGTGGGGATGAAGAGACCCAGTACTTC
NA | TRBJ2-5 | TRBV20-1 | NA | CSARSGSGEETQYF | TGCAGTGCCCGGAGCGGGTCGGGAGAAGAGACCCAGTACTTC
TRBD1 | TRBJ1-1 | TRBV29-1 | NA | CSVVGGQLTEAFF | TGCAGCGTTGTGGGGGGACAGCTCACTGAAGCTTTCTTT
NA | TRBJ2-6 | TRBV11-2 | once | CASGYGANVLTF | TGTGCCAGCGGGTACGGGGCCAACGTCCTGACTTTC
NA | TRBJ2-1 | TRBV4-3 | NA | CASSQPGYGEQFF | TGCGCCAGCAGCCAACCGGGGTACGGGGAGCAGTTCTTC
NA | TRBJ2-5 | TRBV5-4 | NA | CASSAPDYQETQYF | TGTGCCAGCAGCGCACCGGACTACCAAGAGACCCAGTACTTC
NA | TRBJ2-3 | TRBV11-2 | few | CASSLGPSEQYF | TGTGCCAGCAGCTTAGGGCCGTCTGAGCAGTATTTT
NA | TRBJ2-7 | TRBV12-3/TRBV12-4 | NA | CASSSATGNDEQYF | TGTGCCAGCAGTTCCGCGACAGGTAACGACGAGCAGTACTTC
TRBD1 | TRBJ2-2 | TRBV9 | once | CASSVGTGGNTGELFF | TGTGCCAGCAGCGTTGGGACAGGGGGTAACACCGGGGAGCTGTTTTTT
TRBD1 | TRBJ1-1 | TRBV5-6 | NA | CASRGTGGYTEAFF | TGTGCCAGCAGGGGGACAGGGGGCTACACTGAAGCTTTCTTT
TRBD2 | TRBJ2-5 | TRBV6-1 | NA | CASSSSGGGSPQYF | TGTGCCAGCAGTTCTAGCGGGGGAGGCAGCCCCCAGTACTTC
NA | TRBJ1-4 | TRBV12-3/TRBV12-4 | NA | CASSPGMGNEKLFF | TGTGCCAGCAGTCCCGGAATGGGGAATGAAAAACTGTTTTTT
NA | TRBJ2-5 | TRBV13 | NA | CASSLRQGIETQYF | TGTGCCAGCAGCTTACGGCAGGGGATCGAGACCCAGTACTTC
TRBD1 | TRBJ1-6 | TRBV5-6 | NA | CASSLAQGVDSPLHF | TGTGCCAGCAGCTTGGCGCAGGGGGTTGATTCACCCCTCCACTTT
NA | TRBJ2-3 | TRBV20-1 | NA | CSARVRKRTDTQYF | TGCAGTGCTAGAGTAAGGAAAAGGACAGATACGCAGTATTTT
NA | TRBJ1-2 | TRBV5-4 | NA | CASSTTPYGYTF | TGTGCCAGCAGTACAACACCCTATGGCTACACCTTC
NA | TRBJ2-6 | TRBV7-8 | few | CASSSVLLATPPVVLTF | TGTGCCAGCAGCTCCGTCCTATTAGCCACCCCCCCTGTAGTCCTGACTTTC
NA | TRBJ2-1 | TRBV29-1 | NA | CSVVRWLGEQFF | TGCAGCGTTGTCAGGTGGCTGGGTGAGCAGTTCTTC
TRBD2 | TRBJ2-5 | TRBV9 | once | CASSVAGGEQETQYF | TGTGCCAGCAGCGTAGCGGGGGGAGAACAAGAGACCCAGTACTTC
NA | TRBJ2-3 | TRBV29-1 | NA | CSVNPSSEVGTDTQYF | TGCAGCGTTAATCCCAGCTCGGAAGTAGGCACAGATACGCAGTATTTT
TRBD2 | TRBJ2-1 | TRBV6-2/TRBV6-3 | NA | CASSYSSGVANEQFF | TGTGCCAGCAGTTACTCTAGCGGGGTCGCAAATGAGCAGTTCTTC
NA | TRBJ1-1 | TRBV13 | NA | CATGPLNTEAFF | TGTGCCACCGGACCCCTGAACACTGAAGCTTTCTTT
NA | TRBJ2-7 | TRBV7-9 | NA | CASSPSSDYEQYF | TGTGCCAGCAGCCCCTCGTCAGACTACGAGCAGTACTTC
TRBD2 | TRBJ2-2 | TRBV4-2 | NA | CASSQERGDAGELFF | TGTGCCAGCAGCCAAGAACGGGGGGACGCCGGGGAGCTGTTTTTT
NA | TRBJ2-1 | TRBV12-3/TRBV12-4 | few | CASSLAGGYNEQFF | TGTGCCAGCAGTTTAGCGGGCGGCTACAATGAGCAGTTCTTC
TRBD2 | TRBJ2-3 | TRBV30 | NA | CALTLAGNTDTQYF | TGTGCCTTGACTCTAGCGGGGAACACAGATACGCAGTATTTT
NA | TRBJ1-1 | TRBV2 | NA | CASRDRTTNTEAFF | TGTGCCAGCAGAGACAGGACTACGAACACTGAAGCTTTCTTT
NA | TRBJ2-7 | TRBV27 | NA | CASSWTAAYEQYF | TGTGCCAGCAGTTGGACAGCTGCCTACGAGCAGTACTTC